The source of this T cell receptor (beta chain) is a study of CDR3 diversity in severe acne. Between the trimmed V and J ends, which lost 3 bases and 4 bases, there was a span of 15 bases. Per the germline V gene, CDR1 is DFQATT and CDR2 is SNEGSKA (reference sequence). The CDR3 is 14 residues long. TCRdb ran MiXCR on the PCR reads and lists one entry per CDR3 protein. Among more than 80,000 distinct CDR3 sequences listed, about 53% were seen once. This clonotype was seen at least ten times. The V call is TRBV20-1, the J call TRBJ1-2; D possibly corresponds to TRBD1 (5 bases). The TCR was taken from a male donor with severe acne vulgaris. Sequenced sample: blood. The CDR3 sequence: CSARESAGSYGYTF. The CDR3 DNA sequence: TGCAGTGCTAGGGAATCGGCAGGGAGCTATGGCTACACCTTC.